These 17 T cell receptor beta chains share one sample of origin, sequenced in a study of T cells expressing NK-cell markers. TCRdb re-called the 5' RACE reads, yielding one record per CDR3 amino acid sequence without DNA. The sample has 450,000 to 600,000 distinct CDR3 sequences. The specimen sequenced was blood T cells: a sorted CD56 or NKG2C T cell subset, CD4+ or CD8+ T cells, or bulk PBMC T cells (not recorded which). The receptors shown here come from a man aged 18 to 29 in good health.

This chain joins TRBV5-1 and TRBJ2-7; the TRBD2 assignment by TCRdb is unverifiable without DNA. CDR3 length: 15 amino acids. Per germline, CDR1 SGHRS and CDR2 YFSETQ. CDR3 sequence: CASSLIAGGTYEQYF.

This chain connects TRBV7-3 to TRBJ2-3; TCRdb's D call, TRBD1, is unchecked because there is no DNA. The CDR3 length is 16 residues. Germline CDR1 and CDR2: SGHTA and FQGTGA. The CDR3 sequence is CASSSKGQGMGDTQYF.

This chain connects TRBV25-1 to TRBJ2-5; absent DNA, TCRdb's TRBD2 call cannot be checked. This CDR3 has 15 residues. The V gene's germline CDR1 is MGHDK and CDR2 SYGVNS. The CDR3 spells CASSGGWEYQETQYF.

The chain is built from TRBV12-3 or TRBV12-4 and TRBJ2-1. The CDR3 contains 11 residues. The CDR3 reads CASSAGYEQFF.

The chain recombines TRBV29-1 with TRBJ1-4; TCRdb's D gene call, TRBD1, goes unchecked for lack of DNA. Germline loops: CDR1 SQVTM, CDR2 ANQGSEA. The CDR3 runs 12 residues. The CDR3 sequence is CSGLGGAEKLFF.

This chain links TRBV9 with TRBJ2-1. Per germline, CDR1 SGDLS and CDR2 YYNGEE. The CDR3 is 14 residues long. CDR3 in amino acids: CASSVAVTHNEQFF.

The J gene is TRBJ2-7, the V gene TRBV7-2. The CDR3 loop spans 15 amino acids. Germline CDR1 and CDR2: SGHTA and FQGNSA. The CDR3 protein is CASSLGRGRAHEQYF.

The CDR3 loop is CSARQPLQDHEQYF. The chain combines TRBV20-1 with TRBJ2-7; the TCRdb call, TRBD1, lacks DNA for checking. The germline gives CDR1 DFQATT, CDR2 SNEGSKA (reference sequence). The CDR3 is 14 residues long.

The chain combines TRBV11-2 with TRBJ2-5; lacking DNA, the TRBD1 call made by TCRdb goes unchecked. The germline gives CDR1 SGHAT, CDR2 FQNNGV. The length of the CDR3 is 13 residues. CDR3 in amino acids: CASTQGVRETQYF.

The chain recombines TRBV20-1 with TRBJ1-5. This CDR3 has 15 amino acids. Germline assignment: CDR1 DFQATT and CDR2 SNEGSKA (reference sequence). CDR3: CSARTDTVANQPQHF.

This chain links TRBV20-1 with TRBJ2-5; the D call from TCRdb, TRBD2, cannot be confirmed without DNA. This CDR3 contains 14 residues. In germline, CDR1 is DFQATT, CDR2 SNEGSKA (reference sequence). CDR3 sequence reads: CSVGRGWAPETQYF.

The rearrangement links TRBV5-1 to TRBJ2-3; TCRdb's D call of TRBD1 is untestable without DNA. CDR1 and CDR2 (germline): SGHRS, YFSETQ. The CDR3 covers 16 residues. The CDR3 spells CASSLFPGQNTDTQYF.

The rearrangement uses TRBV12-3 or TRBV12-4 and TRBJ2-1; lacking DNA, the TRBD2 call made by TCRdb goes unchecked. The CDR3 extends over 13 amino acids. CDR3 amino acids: CASRTSGGNEQFF.

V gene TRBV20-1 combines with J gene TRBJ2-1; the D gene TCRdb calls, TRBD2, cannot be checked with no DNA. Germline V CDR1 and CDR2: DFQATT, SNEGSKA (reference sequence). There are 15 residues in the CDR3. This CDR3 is CSAREAGRSYNEQFF.

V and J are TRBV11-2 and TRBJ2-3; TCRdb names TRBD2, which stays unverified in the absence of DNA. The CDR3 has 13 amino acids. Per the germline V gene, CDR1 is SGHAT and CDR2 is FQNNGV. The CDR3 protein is CASSRRGGDTQYF.

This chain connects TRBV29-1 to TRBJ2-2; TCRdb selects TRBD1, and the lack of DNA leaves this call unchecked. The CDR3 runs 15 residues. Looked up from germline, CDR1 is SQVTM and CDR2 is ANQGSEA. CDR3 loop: CSVVDRGANTGELFF.

CDR3 loop: CASSFTGQETQYF. The V gene is TRBV7-3, the J gene TRBJ2-5. The CDR3 length is 13 residues. Per the germline V gene, CDR1 is SGHTA and CDR2 is FQGTGA.